The 30 T cell receptor beta chains in this list originate from one sample, sequenced in a study of technical replicates of blood from a few donors. Profiled with immunoSEQ multiplex PCR; TCRdb holds only in-frame clones, not every one. Among tens of thousands of clones listed, just under 95% were seen once. Input material: T cells isolated from PBMCs. These receptor sequences come from a human donor in good health.

J is TRBJ1-2 and V is TRBV27; D is uncertain. The germline CDR1 and CDR2 sequences are MNHEY and SMNVEV (reference sequence). V dropped 7 bases and J dropped 6 bases, with 21 bases sitting between them. CDR3 size: 15 residues. The CDR3 nucleotides are TGTGCCAGCATCCGCGCTCCGGGAGACTCCCATGGCTACACCTTC. Translating it yields CASIRAPGDSHGYTF.

The rearrangement joins TRBV15 to TRBJ2-3, with 9 bases lining up with TRBD2. The germline gives CDR1 LNHNV, CDR2 YYDKDF (reference sequence). The CDR3 is 13 residues long. The V gene end was trimmed by 5 bases and the J gene end by 6 bases; junction bases not matched to a gene: 3. CDR3 in amino acids: CATSLAGSDTQYF. Written as DNA, the CDR3 is TGTGCCACCAGCCTAGCGGGATCTGATACGCAGTATTTT. The full variable domain, rest sourced from reference TRBV15 and TRBJ2-3, is DAMVIQNPRYQVTQFGKPVTLSCSQTLNHNVMYWYQQKSSQAPKLLFHYYDKDFNNEADTPDNFQSRRPNTSFCFLDIRSPGLGDTAMYLCATSLAGSDTQYFGPGTRLTVL.

The chain links TRBV27 to TRBJ2-7, with D tentatively TRBD2 (6 bases). Germline V gene lookup returns CDR1 MNHEY and CDR2 SMNVEV (reference sequence). The CDR3 extends over 13 amino acids. Trimming removed 3 bases at V and 5 bases at J, with 11 bases between. This CDR3 is CASSFGGNNEQYF. Written as DNA, the CDR3 is TGTGCCAGCAGTTTCGGCGGGAACAACGAGCAGTACTTC.

The chain is built from TRBV28 and TRBJ1-1, with no clear D. Between the trimmed V and J ends, which lost 8 bases and 0 bases, there was a span of 19 bases. Germline V gene sequence: CDR1 MDHEN, CDR2 SYDVKM. The CDR3 has 16 residues. The CDR3 region has the DNA TGTGCCAGCCGGCCCCCTGACAATCGGATGAACACTGAAGCTTTCTTT. This codes for CASRPPDNRMNTEAFF.

The chain combines TRBV7-8 with TRBJ1-2, with 10 bases identical to TRBD1. There are 15 residues in the CDR3. V lost 5 bases, J lost 6 bases, and 9 bases stayed unmatched. Germline assignment: CDR1 SGHVS and CDR2 FQNEAQ. The CDR3 is CASSTHRDRGNGYTF. CDR3 nucleotides: TGTGCCAGCAGCACTCACCGGGACAGGGGAAATGGCTACACCTTC.

The gene calls are TRBV7-6 and TRBJ2-7, with 7 bases that match TRBD1. This CDR3 comprises 15 residues. The J segment lost 3 bases and the V segment lost 1 base, leaving 6 bases of the junction unmatched. Germline lookup yields CDR1 SGHVS and CDR2 FNYEAQ. The CDR3 loop reads CASSLGAGGNYEQYF. CDR3 nucleotide sequence: TGTGCCAGCAGCTTAGGGGCAGGGGGAAACTACGAGCAGTACTTC.

The chain links TRBV6-6 to TRBJ2-7; 7 nucleotides line up with TRBD1. J gave up 4 bases and V 6 bases, and 15 bases lay outside the gene matches. The CDR3 is made up of 16 amino acids. Looked up from germline, CDR1 is MNHNY and CDR2 is SVGAGI (reference sequence). The CDR3 DNA reads as TGTGCCAGCAGCCAGCCCCCCGGGACAGAAGTTTACGAGCAGTACTTC. Protein product: CASSQPPGTEVYEQYF.

This chain links TRBV6-1 with TRBJ1-1; D unclear. CDR1 MNHNS and CDR2 SASEGT come from the germline V gene. The CDR3 has 11 residues. Deletions cut 7 bases from V and 7 bases from J, with 10 bases between. This CDR3 is CASIVQFEAFF. The CDR3 DNA reads TGTGCCAGCATCGTACAGTTTGAAGCTTTCTTT.

The chain combines TRBV9 with TRBJ1-1; D gene unclear. There are 12 residues in the CDR3. The germline gives CDR1 SGDLS, CDR2 YYNGEE. V lost 2 bases and J lost 7, with 9 bases in between. The CDR3 DNA reads as TGTGCCAGCAGCGTCGGCGGGAGTGAAGCTTTCTTT. It is translated as CASSVGGSEAFF.

The J gene is TRBJ2-7, the V gene TRBV19; 8 nucleotides line up with TRBD2. This CDR3 has 13 residues. V was pared by 6 bases and J by 7 bases, with 8 bases of the junction left unmatched. Germline values: CDR1 LNHDA, CDR2 SQIVND (reference sequence). CDR3 sequence (DNA): TGTGCCAGTAGCGGGAGGGCTTTGGGGGAGCAGTACTTC. Protein: CASSGRALGEQYF.

This clone has a single count. This rearrangement joins TRBV29-1 to TRBJ1-5; weak D call: TRBD1 (5 bases). Germline loops: CDR1 SQVTM, CDR2 ANQGSEA. This CDR3 contains 12 residues. V was pared by 4 bases and J by 4 bases, with 8 bases between. CDR3 region: CSVGGGNQPQHF. The CDR3, as DNA: TGCAGCGTTGGGGGGGGAAATCAGCCCCAGCATTTT.

The chain recombines TRBV6-4 with TRBJ1-1; possibly TRBD1 for D (6 bases). The CDR3 loop spans 13 amino acids. Per the germline V gene, CDR1 is MRHNA and CDR2 is SNTAGT. Trimming removed 9 bases at V and 6 bases at J, with 17 bases between. This chain's CDR3 is CARVSQQGPEAFF. The CDR3 nucleotides read TGTGCCAGGGTATCCCAACAGGGCCCTGAAGCTTTCTTT.

The chain joins TRBV23-1 to TRBJ1-4; D is perhaps TRBD1 (6 bases). TRBV23-1 is filed as an ORF, its function uncertain. The V and J ends lost 6 bases and 2 bases respectively, with 22 bases between them. The CDR3 covers 18 residues. The CDR3 reads CASRYPGHHLGTNEKLFF. CDR3 bases: TGCGCCAGCAGATACCCGGGACATCACTTAGGGACTAATGAAAAACTGTTTTTT.

This chain links TRBV5-1 with TRBJ1-5; the D is unclear. Trimming took 4 bases from V and 9 from J, leaving 14 bases between them. CDR1 SGHRS and CDR2 YFSETQ come from the germline V gene. CDR3 length equals 13 residues. The CDR3 reads CASSGEVGSPQHF. The CDR3 coding sequence is TGCGCCAGCAGCGGGGAGGTGGGCTCGCCCCAGCATTTT.

The chain links TRBV28 to TRBJ1-1, with 7 bases matching TRBD1. CDR1 MDHEN and CDR2 SYDVKM come from the germline V gene. The CDR3 has 13 amino acids. The V segment lost 6 bases and the J segment 4 bases; nucleotides outside the gene matches: 5. The CDR3 loop reads CASSEQGPTEAFF. CDR3 bases: TGTGCCAGCAGCGAACAGGGGCCCACTGAAGCTTTCTTT.

The genes are TRBV28 and TRBJ2-7; TRBD1 might be the D (6 bases). Trimming shortened V by 5 bases and J by 3 bases, and 14 bases separated the two germline ends. The CDR3 totals 14 residues. CDR1 and CDR2 (germline): MDHEN, SYDVKM. As DNA, the CDR3 is TGTGCCAGCAGTATTCCGGGACAAGTCTACGAGCAGTACTTC. Its translation is CASSIPGQVYEQYF. The variable domain in full, completed from reference TRBV28 and TRBJ2-7, reads DVKVTQSSRYLVKRTGEKVFLECVQDMDHENMFWYRQDPGLGLRLIYFSYDVKMKEKGDIPEGYSVSREKKERFSLILESASTNQTSMYLCASSIPGQVYEQYFGPGTRLTVT.

The genes are TRBV7-3 and TRBJ2-1; 12 nucleotides align to TRBD2. Unmatched junction bases numbered 9, after V lost 6 bases and J lost 9 bases. This CDR3 comprises 15 residues. Germline assignment: CDR1 SGHTA and CDR2 FQGTGA. CDR3 sequence reads: CASRELAGGRGEQFF. CDR3 sequence (DNA): TGTGCCAGCAGGGAACTAGCGGGAGGCCGGGGTGAGCAGTTCTTC. Full variable domain (remainder filled in from reference TRBV7-3 and TRBJ2-1): GAGVSQTPSNKVTEKGKYVELRCDPISGHTALYWYRQSLGQGPEFLIYFQGTGAADDSGLPNDRFFAVRPEGSVSTLKIQRTERGDSAVYLCASRELAGGRGEQFFGPGTRLTVL.

V usage is TRBV19 and J usage is TRBJ1-5; 7 bases are shared with TRBD1. There are 14 residues in the CDR3. Germline assignment: CDR1 LNHDA and CDR2 SQIVND (reference sequence). V lost 9 bases, J lost 1 base, and 6 bases stayed unmatched. The CDR3 DNA follows: TGTGCCAGCCACAGGGGACAGAGCAATCAGCCCCAGCATTTT. Translated: CASHRGQSNQPQHF. The full variable domain, rest sourced from reference TRBV19 and TRBJ1-5, is DGGITQSPKYLFRKEGQNVTLSCEQNLNHDAMYWYRQDPGQGLRLIYYSQIVNDFQKGDIAEGYSVSREKKESFPLTVTSAQKNPTAFYLCASHRGQSNQPQHFGDGTRLSIL.

The chain couples TRBV9 to TRBJ1-2, with D unclear. The germline V gene has CDR1 SGDLS and CDR2 YYNGEE. The CDR3 extends over 14 amino acids. The V end lost 0 bases, the J end lost 4 bases, and 10 bases lay between the germline ends. In DNA, the CDR3 is TGTGCCAGCAGCGTAGGCGGTTCTAGCTATGGCTACACCTTC. Translation: CASSVGGSSYGYTF.

V usage is TRBV5-1 and J usage is TRBJ2-2; TRBD2 matches 9 bases. Germline-derived CDR1 and CDR2 are SGHRS and YFSETQ. The V gene end was trimmed by 0 bases and the J gene end by 4 bases; junction bases not matched to a gene: 4. The CDR3 runs 16 residues. The CDR3 spells CASSLDMREGTGELFF. For the CDR3, the DNA is TGCGCCAGCAGCTTGGATATGCGGGAGGGCACCGGGGAGCTGTTTTTT.

The chain couples TRBV13 to TRBJ2-5; D is unresolved. The CDR3 consists of 16 residues. Looked up from germline, CDR1 is PRHDT and CDR2 is FYEKMQ (reference sequence). Trimming removed 1 base from V and 5 bases from J, with 17 bases in between. CDR3 amino acids: CASSLEGSELVETQYF. The CDR3 DNA reads as TGTGCCAGCAGCTTAGAAGGCAGCGAATTAGTTGAGACCCAGTACTTC.

The J gene is TRBJ2-7, the V gene TRBV2; 9 bases fit TRBD2. Losses at the gene ends were 6 bases for V and 2 bases for J; bases not matched to a gene: 5. This CDR3 comprises 14 residues. Germline CDR1 and CDR2: SNHLY and FYNNEI. The CDR3 here is CASRDSGRPYEQYF. DNA for the CDR3: TGTGCCAGCAGGGATAGCGGGAGACCCTACGAGCAGTACTTC. The full variable domain, completed using reference TRBV2 and TRBJ2-7, is EPEVTQTPSHQVTQMGQEVILRCVPISNHLYFYWYRQILGQKVEFLVSFYNNEISEKSEIFDDQFSVERPDGSNFTLKIRSTKLEDSAMYFCASRDSGRPYEQYFGPGTRLTVT.

J is TRBJ2-7 and V is TRBV5-4; D is perhaps TRBD2 (6 bases). CDR3 length: 15 residues. The germline gives CDR1 SGHNT, CDR2 YYREEE (reference sequence). V was pared by 0 bases and J by 2 bases, with 12 bases between. CDR3 residues: CASSLGRTTTYEQYF. As DNA, the CDR3 is TGTGCCAGCAGCTTGGGTCGGACTACAACCTACGAGCAGTACTTC.

The rearrangement uses TRBV27 and TRBJ2-5; TRBD1 agrees at 9 bases. Germline CDR1 and CDR2: MNHEY and SMNVEV (reference sequence). The CDR3 is 15 residues long. The V segment lost 3 bases and the J segment 4 bases; nucleotides outside the gene matches: 6. CDR3 nucleotide sequence: TGTGCCAGCAGTTTCGGGACAGGGATGAGAGAGACCCAGTACTTC. Protein: CASSFGTGMRETQYF.

The chain joins TRBV11-2 to TRBJ1-1, with D possibly matching TRBD1 (5 bases). The germline V gene has CDR1 SGHAT and CDR2 FQNNGV. CDR3 size: 16 residues. V gave up 4 bases and J gave up 12 bases, with 27 bases separating them. Written as DNA, the CDR3 is TGTGCCAGCAGCTCGACCCTAGGCGGGGGTACAGGCGTAACTTTCTTT. It yields the protein CASSSTLGGGTGVTFF.

This clone appeared a single time. As DNA, the CDR3 is TGTGCCCTAGCCGAAAGCGGGCCTAGCACAGATACGCAGTATTTT. This sequence encodes CALAESGPSTDTQYF. This sequence joins TRBV10-3 and TRBJ2-3; possibly TRBD2 for D (6 bases). Germline values: CDR1 ENHRY, CDR2 SYGVKD. The ends were cut back, 11 bases at V and 0 bases at J, with 18 bases in the middle. This CDR3 comprises 15 residues.

This clone was seen once. The V and J genes are TRBV25-1 and TRBJ2-7; 10 positions agree with TRBD1. Germline CDR1 is MGHDK and CDR2 is SYGVNS. J lost 3 bases, V lost 7 bases, and 3 bases had no gene match. The CDR3 runs to 13 residues. CDR3 DNA: TGTGCCAGCACGACAGGGGGCGGCTACGAGCAGTACTTC. Translated, it gives CASTTGGGYEQYF.

J is TRBJ1-5 and V is TRBV7-9; D remains unclear. The CDR3 totals 14 residues. Trimming took 1 base from V and 3 from J, leaving 7 bases between them. The V gene's germline CDR1 is SEHNR and CDR2 FQNEAQ (reference sequence). CDR3 in amino acids: CASSLGQDNQPQHF. DNA for the CDR3: TGTGCCAGCAGCTTAGGTCAGGACAATCAGCCCCAGCATTTT.

The chain joins TRBV19 to TRBJ2-7; 7 positions match TRBD2. CDR1 LNHDA and CDR2 SQIVND come from the germline V gene (reference sequence). The CDR3 runs 15 residues. Unmatched junction bases numbered 6, after V lost 0 bases and J lost 4 bases. In DNA, the CDR3 is TGTGCCAGTAGTATAGATGATGGGGGGGATTACGAGCAGTACTTC. It codes for CASSIDDGGDYEQYF. Complete variable domain (other parts from reference TRBV19 and TRBJ2-7): DGGITQSPKYLFRKEGQNVTLSCEQNLNHDAMYWYRQDPGQGLRLIYYSQIVNDFQKGDIAEGYSVSREKKESFPLTVTSAQKNPTAFYLCASSIDDGGDYEQYFGPGTRLTVT.

The chain combines TRBV5-1 with TRBJ1-1; 7 bases line up with TRBD1. The CDR3 consists of 15 residues. The germline V gene has CDR1 SGHRS and CDR2 YFSETQ. V lost 0 bases and J lost 4; bases outside the gene matches: 6. CDR3 bases: TGCGCCAGCAGCTTGGACAGGGGCGTAAGCACTGAAGCTTTCTTT. Translating it yields CASSLDRGVSTEAFF.